This is a list of T cell receptor beta chains from one sample in a study of molecular identifiers for immune sequencing clone quantification. TCRdb recomputed calls from the PCR reads with MiXCR, one row per CDR3 protein. Here the sample spans around 480,000 distinct CDR3 sequences, about a quarter being singletons. Material for sequencing was naive CD8+ T cells from blood, with Jurkat cell RNA spiked in. The receptors here all came from a human donor in good health. Some libraries in this study had Jurkat cell RNA spiked in. Each CDR3 is given with its conserved first and last residue. D genes are given only for firm matches. Some rows have no size entry. The others give once, few or many, or a class for an expanded clone.

len: 14
d_gene: NA
j_gene: TRBJ2-3
v_gene: TRBV7-8
abundance: many
CDR3nt: TGTGCCAGCAGCGCTCAGGTCAACACAGATACGCAGTATTTT
CDR3aa: CASSAQVNTDTQYF

len: 12
d_gene: NA
j_gene: TRBJ2-1
v_gene: TRBV6-6
abundance: many
CDR3nt: TGTGCCAGCAGTTACTCACCGTTGGAGCAGTTCTTC
CDR3aa: CASSYSPLEQFF

len: 17
d_gene: NA
j_gene: TRBJ1-2
v_gene: TRBV4-3
abundance: NA
CDR3nt: TGCGCCAGCAGCCAATCCGGATTCGGGGGCTGGGACTATGGCTACACCTTC
CDR3aa: CASSQSGFGGWDYGYTF

len: 12
d_gene: NA
j_gene: TRBJ2-5
v_gene: TRBV9
abundance: few
CDR3nt: TGTGCCAGCAGCGCCGATGGCGGGCCCCAGTACTTC
CDR3aa: CASSADGGPQYF

len: 15
d_gene: TRBD1
j_gene: TRBJ2-7
v_gene: TRBV19
abundance: NA
CDR3nt: TGTGCCAGTAGTGCCTCCGGGACAGGGGGCTACGAGCAGTACTTC
CDR3aa: CASSASGTGGYEQYF

len: 16
d_gene: TRBD2
j_gene: TRBJ2-7
v_gene: TRBV4-2
abundance: NA
CDR3nt: TGTGCCAGCAGCCAAGATCGGGCTAGCGGGGCCTACGAGCAGTACTTC
CDR3aa: CASSQDRASGAYEQYF

len: 15
d_gene: NA
j_gene: TRBJ1-2
v_gene: TRBV4-1
abundance: few
CDR3nt: TGCGCCAGCAGCCAAGAACTCAGTTTTGTCTATGGCTACACCTTC
CDR3aa: CASSQELSFVYGYTF

len: 17
d_gene: NA
j_gene: TRBJ2-7
v_gene: TRBV7-9
abundance: NA
CDR3nt: TGTGCCAGCAGCTCGGCCCGTGGTGGGACACTCTTCTACGAGCAGTACTTC
CDR3aa: CASSSARGGTLFYEQYF

len: 20
d_gene: TRBD2
j_gene: TRBJ2-2
v_gene: TRBV3-1
abundance: NA
CDR3nt: TGTGCCAGCAGCCAATGGCGGCTAGCGGGAGAAAAACCGAACACCGGGGAGCTGTTTTTT
CDR3aa: CASSQWRLAGEKPNTGELFF

len: 15
d_gene: TRBD2
j_gene: TRBJ2-7
v_gene: TRBV5-4
abundance: NA
CDR3nt: TGTGCCAGCAGACGCCAGGGAGCGGGAGATAACGAGCAGTACTTC
CDR3aa: CASRRQGAGDNEQYF

len: 13
d_gene: NA
j_gene: TRBJ1-2
v_gene: TRBV29-1
abundance: NA
CDR3nt: TGCAGCATGTCATTAGGGGTCCCTGATGGCTACACCTTC
CDR3aa: CSMSLGVPDGYTF

len: 14
d_gene: NA
j_gene: TRBJ1-1
v_gene: TRBV9
abundance: many
CDR3nt: TGTGCCAGCAGCCTAGACTGGGGGGACACTGAAGCTTTCTTT
CDR3aa: CASSLDWGDTEAFF

len: 13
d_gene: NA
j_gene: TRBJ2-1
v_gene: TRBV28
abundance: NA
CDR3nt: TGTGCCAGCAGTCCCCGGACCTACAATGAGCAGTTCTTC
CDR3aa: CASSPRTYNEQFF

len: 15
d_gene: NA
j_gene: TRBJ1-1
v_gene: TRBV15
abundance: NA
CDR3nt: TGTGCCACCAGCAGAGATAGGGGCCAGAACACTGAAGCTTTCTTT
CDR3aa: CATSRDRGQNTEAFF

len: 15
d_gene: NA
j_gene: TRBJ2-7
v_gene: TRBV20-1
abundance: many
CDR3nt: TGCAGTGCTAGAGCCTCATGGGAGAGCTCCTACGAGCAGTACTTC
CDR3aa: CSARASWESSYEQYF

len: 15
d_gene: NA
j_gene: TRBJ2-2
v_gene: TRBV6-5
abundance: many
CDR3nt: TGTGCCAGCAGTTACGACAGGATGAACACCGGGGAGCTGTTTTTT
CDR3aa: CASSYDRMNTGELFF

len: 18
d_gene: TRBD1
j_gene: TRBJ1-2
v_gene: TRBV7-2
abundance: NA
CDR3nt: TGTGCCAGCAGCTTAGTGGTCGCGATGGGGGACAGGTCCTATGGCTACGCCTTC
CDR3aa: CASSLVVAMGDRSYGYAF

len: 15
d_gene: NA
j_gene: TRBJ2-3
v_gene: TRBV9
abundance: few
CDR3nt: TGTGCCAGCAGCGCAGGGGTTTCTAGCACAGATACGCAGTATTTT
CDR3aa: CASSAGVSSTDTQYF

len: 13
d_gene: NA
j_gene: TRBJ2-2
v_gene: TRBV29-1
abundance: many
CDR3nt: TGCAGCGTCGAGCTAGCTAACACCGGGGAGCTGTTTTTT
CDR3aa: CSVELANTGELFF

len: 12
d_gene: NA
j_gene: TRBJ2-1
v_gene: TRBV24-1
abundance: NA
CDR3nt: TGTGCCACCAGCCCAGGGATGGATGAGCAGTTCTTC
CDR3aa: CATSPGMDEQFF

len: 15
d_gene: NA
j_gene: TRBJ2-6
v_gene: TRBV30
abundance: NA
CDR3nt: TGTGCCTGGAGTTTTATGTCTTCTGGGGCCAACGTCCTGACTTTC
CDR3aa: CAWSFMSSGANVLTF

len: 16
d_gene: NA
j_gene: TRBJ2-3
v_gene: TRBV28
abundance: NA
CDR3nt: TGTGCCAGCAGTTTACGCCTAGTGAGGGGCGCAGATACGCAGTATTTT
CDR3aa: CASSLRLVRGADTQYF

len: 16
d_gene: TRBD2
j_gene: TRBJ2-1
v_gene: TRBV20-1
abundance: NA
CDR3nt: TGCAGTGCTAGAGATATCGGGACTAGTTCCTACAATGAGCAGTTCTTC
CDR3aa: CSARDIGTSSYNEQFF

len: 20
d_gene: TRBD2
j_gene: TRBJ2-5
v_gene: TRBV4-1
abundance: few
CDR3nt: TGCGCCAGCAGCGGAACGGGACTAGCGGGGGACCACGGAGGGCAAGAGACCCAGTACTTC
CDR3aa: CASSGTGLAGDHGGQETQYF

len: 16
d_gene: NA
j_gene: TRBJ2-1
v_gene: TRBV2
abundance: NA
CDR3nt: TGTGCCAGCAGTAACAGTCAAGGGCGTGTTGACAATGAGCAGTTCTTC
CDR3aa: CASSNSQGRVDNEQFF

len: 12
d_gene: NA
j_gene: TRBJ2-7
v_gene: TRBV19
abundance: NA
CDR3nt: TGTGCCAGTAGTCACCGGCCGGAGGAGCAGTACTTC
CDR3aa: CASSHRPEEQYF

len: 12
d_gene: NA
j_gene: TRBJ2-1
v_gene: TRBV12-3/TRBV12-4
abundance: many
CDR3nt: TGTGCCAGCAGTTTCGGGGGAAATGAGCAGTTCTTC
CDR3aa: CASSFGGNEQFF

len: 14
d_gene: NA
j_gene: TRBJ1-1
v_gene: TRBV4-3
abundance: few
CDR3nt: TGCGCCAGCAGCTTCACGCCGGGGGGAGGTGAAGCTTTCTTT
CDR3aa: CASSFTPGGGEAFF

len: 19
d_gene: NA
j_gene: TRBJ2-3
v_gene: TRBV12-2
abundance: few
CDR3nt: TGTGCAAGTCGCTTAGCGGAGGTTGGACTAGCGGGGGGTAAAGATACGCAGTATTTT
CDR3aa: CASRLAEVGLAGGKDTQYF

len: 13
d_gene: NA
j_gene: TRBJ1-2
v_gene: TRBV30
abundance: few
CDR3nt: TGTGCCTGGAGCGGTTTGGCTAACTATGGCTACACCTTC
CDR3aa: CAWSGLANYGYTF

len: 14
d_gene: TRBD2
j_gene: TRBJ2-3
v_gene: TRBV2
abundance: many
CDR3nt: TGTGCCAGCGGCTTTAGCGGGGGCACAGATACGCAGTATTTT
CDR3aa: CASGFSGGTDTQYF

len: 15
d_gene: NA
j_gene: TRBJ2-7
v_gene: TRBV27
abundance: few
CDR3nt: TGTGCCAGCAGTTTATCGTTGGACACTTCCTACGAGCAGTACTTC
CDR3aa: CASSLSLDTSYEQYF

len: 15
d_gene: NA
j_gene: TRBJ1-4
v_gene: TRBV7-9
abundance: many
CDR3nt: TGTGCCAGCAGCTTAGTAGGACAGTCTAATGAAAAACTGTTTTTT
CDR3aa: CASSLVGQSNEKLFF

len: 16
d_gene: NA
j_gene: TRBJ1-5
v_gene: TRBV7-2
abundance: NA
CDR3nt: TGTGCCAGCAGCTTAGAGGCAGGGTCGACCAATCAGCCCCAGCATTTT
CDR3aa: CASSLEAGSTNQPQHF

len: 15
d_gene: NA
j_gene: TRBJ1-5
v_gene: TRBV15
abundance: many
CDR3nt: TGTGCCACCAGCAGAGATAGGCCTCCGGGGCAGCCCCAGCATTTT
CDR3aa: CATSRDRPPGQPQHF

len: 15
d_gene: NA
j_gene: TRBJ1-4
v_gene: TRBV7-9
abundance: few
CDR3nt: TGTGCCAGCAGCACACGGACAGCAACTAATGAAAAACTGTTTTTT
CDR3aa: CASSTRTATNEKLFF

len: 13
d_gene: NA
j_gene: TRBJ2-5
v_gene: TRBV19
abundance: NA
CDR3nt: TGTGCCACCTCTTGGGAGGACCAAGAGACCCAGTACTTC
CDR3aa: CATSWEDQETQYF

len: 14
d_gene: NA
j_gene: TRBJ2-1
v_gene: TRBV12-3/TRBV12-4
abundance: few
CDR3nt: TGTGCCAGCAGTTTTACGGCAGGGGAGCCTGAGCAGTTCTTC
CDR3aa: CASSFTAGEPEQFF

len: 14
d_gene: TRBD1
j_gene: TRBJ1-1
v_gene: TRBV28
abundance: NA
CDR3nt: TGTGCCAGCAGCCTGGACAGGCCCAACACTGAAGCTTTCTTT
CDR3aa: CASSLDRPNTEAFF

len: 15
d_gene: NA
j_gene: TRBJ2-3
v_gene: TRBV27
abundance: NA
CDR3nt: TGTGCCAGCAGTTTAGCGGTGGGCCCCACAGATACGCAGTATTTT
CDR3aa: CASSLAVGPTDTQYF

len: 18
d_gene: TRBD1
j_gene: TRBJ1-3
v_gene: TRBV7-9
abundance: NA
CDR3nt: TGTGCCAGCAGCTTACCGTTACGATGGGACAGCTCTGGAAACACCATATATTTT
CDR3aa: CASSLPLRWDSSGNTIYF